Shown below are 17 T cell receptor beta chains from a single sample sequenced in a study of blood T cell repertoires in COVID-19. Produced via immunoSEQ multiplex PCR; TCRdb's table is partial and in-frame only. The sample has around 320,000 clones, 75% to 85% seen once. Sequenced material: peripheral blood. The receptors derive from a human donor in a cohort sampled during active COVID-19.

This chain joins TRBV2 and TRBJ2-7; 7 bases fit TRBD1. This CDR3 has 14 amino acids. J was trimmed by 0 bases and V by 7 bases; bases with no gene match: 6. Germline V gene lookup returns CDR1 SNHLY and CDR2 FYNNEI. The CDR3 nucleotides are TGTGCCAGCATTCTTAGGGACAGCTCCTACGAGCAGTACTTC. It specifies CASILRDSSYEQYF.

V gene TRBV29-1 combines with J gene TRBJ1-2, with D perhaps matching TRBD1 (6 bases). Germline V CDR1 and CDR2: SQVTM, ANQGSEA. V was cut by 7 bases and J by 0 bases, with 12 bases left in between. The CDR3 has 13 amino acids. CDR3 DNA sequence: TGCAGCGCCCGGGACATTCCTAACTATGGCTACACCTTC. Translated, it gives CSARDIPNYGYTF.

J is TRBJ1-2 and V is TRBV5-4; D not resolved. This CDR3 is built from 14 residues. Trimming cost V 4 bases and J 4 bases, with 14 bases left between them. CDR1 is SGHNT, CDR2 YYREEE, per germline (reference sequence). The CDR3 region is CASSSRGWVYGYTF. The CDR3 nucleotides are TGTGCCAGCAGCAGCAGAGGGTGGGTCTATGGCTACACCTTC.

On this clone itself: The sample has other DNA sequences that encode this CDR3 too. The chain is built from TRBV9 and TRBJ2-1; D unresolved. The CDR3 has 13 residues. The V end lost 2 bases, the J end lost 4 bases, and 7 bases lay between the germline ends. From germline, CDR1 is SGDLS and CDR2 YYNGEE. The CDR3 region has the DNA TGTGCCAGCAGCGTTGGCAGTTACAATGAGCAGTTCTTC. This sequence encodes CASSVGSYNEQFF.

The chain is built from TRBV12-5 and TRBJ1-5; D is unresolved. CDR1 LGHNT and CDR2 FRNRAP come from the germline V gene. The CDR3 loop spans 13 amino acids. Deletions cut 7 bases from V and 5 bases from J, with 12 bases between. The CDR3 sequence is CASARSWDQPQHF. The CDR3 nucleotides are TGTGCTAGTGCCCGGAGTTGGGATCAGCCCCAGCATTTT.

The J gene is TRBJ1-4, the V gene TRBV7-2; 11 bases fit TRBD1. J was trimmed by 10 bases and V by 2 bases; bases with no gene match: 12. This CDR3 is 17 amino acids long. Germline values: CDR1 SGHTA, CDR2 FQGNSA. CDR3 DNA: TGTGCCAGCAGCTTATCCGGACAGGGGGCGCGTCCCGGAAAACTGTTTTTT. It is translated as CASSLSGQGARPGKLFF.

This clone was counted a single time. The chain is built from TRBV4-1 and TRBJ2-2; a weak D match, TRBD1 (5 bases). V shed 0 bases and J shed 6 bases, with 11 bases lying between them. This CDR3 is 15 amino acids long. CDR1 and CDR2 (germline): MGHRA, YSYEKL. CDR3 amino acids: CASSQELRAAGELFF. In DNA form, the CDR3 reads TGCGCCAGCAGCCAAGAGCTCAGGGCTGCCGGGGAGCTGTTTTTT.

The V and J genes are TRBV9 and TRBJ1-2; D remains unclear. Germline V gene data show CDR1 as SGDLS and CDR2 as YYNGEE. Trimming stripped 0 bases from V and 4 bases from J, with 13 bases between. This CDR3 is built from 15 residues. CDR3 nucleotide sequence: TGTGCCAGCAGCGTAGATTCGAGGCCCCTCTATGGCTACACCTTC. This encodes CASSVDSRPLYGYTF.

The chain couples TRBV5-1 to TRBJ1-2, with TRBD1 matching over 7 bases. J was trimmed by 4 bases and V by 4 bases; bases with no gene match: 13. Germline loops: CDR1 SGHRS, CDR2 YFSETQ. The CDR3 is 16 residues long. CDR3 nucleotide sequence: TGCGCCAGCAGCGCCGAAGGGACAGAAAAAGCCTATGGCTACACCTTC. It encodes CASSAEGTEKAYGYTF.

The genes are TRBV5-6 and TRBJ1-5; TRBD1 matches at 7 bases. V was pared by 0 bases and J by 9 bases, with 6 bases of the junction left unmatched. Germline CDR1 reads SGHDT; CDR2 reads YYEEEE. The CDR3 spans 14 residues. CDR3 DNA: TGTGCCAGCAGCTTGGGACAGGGCGCGCGGCCCCAGCATTTT. It encodes CASSLGQGARPQHF.

The chain recombines TRBV6-5 with TRBJ2-3; 7 bases align to TRBD1. V shed 7 bases, J shed 1 base, and the junction held 5 bases outside the gene matches. The CDR3 totals 14 residues. CDR1 is MNHEY, CDR2 SVGAGI, per germline. In DNA form, the CDR3 reads TGTGCCAGCACCAGGGGGTACGGCACAGATACGCAGTATTTT. Translation gives CASTRGYGTDTQYF.

This clone was detected many times. V gene TRBV3-1 (or the pseudogene TRBV3-2) combines with J gene TRBJ2-7; TRBD1 might be the D (5 bases). Germline V gene data show CDR1 as LGHDT and CDR2 as YNNKEL (reference sequence). Trimming removed 4 bases from V and 4 bases from J, with 20 bases in between. The CDR3 has 16 amino acids. CDR3 residues: CASSPPFSAGKYEQYF. CDR3 coding DNA: TGTGCCAGCAGCCCCCCCTTTTCTGCAGGGAAGTACGAGCAGTACTTC.

In this sample, this clone turned up a few times. The chain is built from TRBV6-2 or TRBV6-3 and TRBJ1-4, with a possible D match to TRBD1 (5 bases). The CDR3 runs 15 residues. CDR1 MNHEY and CDR2 SVGEGT come from the germline V gene. V lost 0 bases to trimming and J lost 11 bases, with 16 bases between them. Here the CDR3 reads CASSYSSGTGGKLFF. In DNA form, the CDR3 reads TGTGCCAGCAGTTACTCGTCGGGTACCGGGGGGAAACTGTTTTTT.

The chain employs TRBV5-6 and TRBJ2-1, with D possibly matching TRBD2 (5 bases). Germline CDR1 is SGHDT and CDR2 is YYEEEE. V lost 2 bases to trimming and J lost 5 bases, with 8 bases between them. CDR3 length: 13 residues. CDR3 in DNA: TGTGCCAGCAGCTTCGGACTGAACAATGAGCAGTTCTTC. Translated: CASSFGLNNEQFF.

This clone was seen a handful of times. The V call is TRBV5-1, the J call TRBJ2-4; maybe TRBD1 (6 bases). The V gene's germline CDR1 is SGHRS and CDR2 YFSETQ. The ends were cut back, 4 bases at V and 9 bases at J, with 8 bases in the middle. The CDR3 extends over 11 amino acids. CDR3 protein: CASSLGGIQYF. CDR3 in DNA: TGCGCCAGCAGCCTAGGGGGCATTCAGTACTTC.

This chain uses TRBV18 with TRBJ1-2; D might be TRBD1 (6 bases). Germline loops: CDR1 KGHSH, CDR2 LQKENI. The CDR3 totals 14 residues. The V end was cut by 6 bases, the J end by 0 bases, with 11 bases between. CDR3 residues: CASSLDRSNYGYTF. The CDR3 DNA reads TGTGCCAGCTCTCTCGACAGGTCTAACTATGGCTACACCTTC.

This rearrangement joins TRBV7-3 to TRBJ2-2; D gene uncertain. Germline V gene sequence: CDR1 SGHTA, CDR2 FQGTGA. Trimming took 0 bases from V and 1 from J, leaving 6 bases between them. The CDR3 runs 15 residues. The DNA for the CDR3 is TGTGCCAGCAGCTTAACGGGCAAGAACACCGGGGAGCTGTTTTTT. Protein sequence: CASSLTGKNTGELFF.